The entry below describes one TCR beta chain. These data belong to a study of technical replicates of blood from a handful of donors. The repertoire was sequenced with immunoSEQ multiplex PCR; TCRdb's copy has only in-frame clones and lacks some. Among some 82,000 clones listed, about 97% were seen once. The sequenced sample consisted of T cells isolated from PBMCs. The sequence was collected from a human donor in good health.

The CDR3 region has the DNA TGTGCCAGCAGCCTGGGACAGGGGCGTAACTATGGCTACACCTTC. This codes for CASSLGQGRNYGYTF. The rearrangement uses TRBV5-8 and TRBJ1-2, with 10 bases aligning to TRBD1. The CDR3 totals 15 residues. Germline values: CDR1 SGHTS, CDR2 YDEGEE. The V segment lost 4 bases and the J segment 1 base; nucleotides outside the gene matches: 4. The full variable domain, completed using reference TRBV5-8 and TRBJ1-2, is EAGVTQSPTHLIKTRGQQATLRCSPISGHTSVYWYQQALGLGLQFLLWYDEGEERNRGNFPPRFSGRQFPNYSSELNVNALELEDSALYLCASSLGQGRNYGYTFGSGTRLTVV.